This T cell receptor beta chain comes out of a study of blood T cell repertoires in COVID-19 (dated by TCRdb to 2019 to 2021). A note on the overall study: Samples from collaborators originated in the United States, Italy and Spain and spanned both the acute and convalescent phases of COVID-19. The prospective study material was composed of cDNA or gDNA derived from T cells, B-cell-depleted T cells, or PBMCs. Deeply sampled blood TCRbeta repertoires from subjects exposed to, actively infected with, or recovered from COVID-19 were included in the dataset. The repertoires were released in a freely available public database meant as a resource for research on the immune response to SARS-CoV-2. Where HLA class I and class II types were available, the types were taken from metadata supplied by the sample provider, not from assay-based typing. A de-identified subject ID, COVID-19 status, age in years and sex were almost always included in the sample metadata. The samples were drawn from the first 160 participants of the ongoing ImmuneRACE study and from more than 1,000 subjects provided by 6 global collaborators.

One collaborating source in Seattle enrolled patients during active infection and followed them longitudinally through the course of disease. The collaborating institutions used their own protocols to collect whole blood in K2EDTA tubes. For TCRbeta analysis, collaborators shipped samples in one of three forms: frozen whole blood, isolated PBMCs, or DNA extracted from either of those sample types. TCRbeta CDR3 regions were amplified from genomic DNA by means of the immunoSEQ Assay, a bias-controlled multiplex PCR. On the study's bioinformatics: Within the assay, amplification of reference gene primers was used to estimate how many nucleated cells each sample contained. To quantify the absolute abundance of each unique TCRbeta CDR3 rearrangement, sequence reads were collapsed and filtered. Productive Simpson clonality was computed per sample as the square root of Simpson's diversity index over productive rearrangements. TCRdb's version of the immuneACCESS table is confined to in-frame rearrangements and falls short of the full clone set. An unresolved V gene accounts for under half of the shortfall where checked; the remainder is of unknown origin. The D gene and trimming were derived from the DNA, and the V and J assignments and clone size from that table. In all, the sample holds around 360,000 clones, and roughly 86% of those were seen once. The ten largest make up roughly a tenth of the sample.

The CDR3 runs 14 amino acids, cysteine and phenylalanine included. Only the CDR3 part of the read is kept: 42 bases, read in frame from the first base. CDR1 and CDR2 (MDHEN, SYDVKM) derive from the germline V gene. At the junction V is shortened by 3 bases and J by 5 bases; bases outside the gene matches: 6. What the work shows at the level of the full study, not this receptor alone: The amount of clinical and demographic metadata varied by source and participant and was provided uncurated.

Note on this clone: Its antigen is currently not known. Base qualities were left out, and no much larger clone turns up one base away.

The sequencing input was peripheral blood. The receptor comes from a woman in her twenties or thirties with COVID-19, enrolled during active disease. Rearrangement joined TRBV28 to TRBJ2-7; 8 bases in between match TRBD1. The bases read TGTGCCAGCAGTTTGCACAGGGGGTTAAACGAGCAGTACTTC. It is translated as CASSLHRGLNEQYF.